This is a list of T cell receptor beta chains from one sample in a study of siplizumab effects on memory and regulatory T cells. Sequencing used immunoSEQ multiplex PCR; TCRdb keeps in-frame clones, though not all of them. The sample holds 99,000 or so clones, 93% seen once. Sequenced input: Tregs sorted from blood. All receptors derive from a human donor in good health. Each CDR3 is given without its conserved first and last residue.

TRBV19 ASSIQGGNYGYT
TRBV7-9 ASSFGGLGASNQPQH
TRBV27 ASSLLGTGSPYTQY
TRBV2 ASSGGGLSGNTIY
TRBV5-6 ASSGVGRGLNTQY
TRBV7-2 ASSLGPQGHTEAF
TRBV7-3 ASSLGGTGELF
TRBV14 ASSGRNPLGLQETQY
TRBV4-1 ASRKSTDRDIQY
TRBV29-1 SGSGTGGEAF
TRBV7-2 ASSFGPYPSGNTIY
TRBV25-1 AAGRSNNSPLH
TRBV11-2 ASSFGGANVLT
TRBV19 ASSIVPPASEQF
TRBV5-4 ASSLGTGHETQY
TRBV4-1 ASSPPAVQETQY
TRBV5-6 ASSRPGQVGEKLF
TRBV6-1 ASSEWGAQSYEQY
TRBV5-1 ASSLAGQRDTQY
TRBV6-4 ASSPTGFHGYT
TRBV27 ASSETGTGDEQY
TRBV6-5 ASRDPNTEAF
TRBV11-2 ASSLDLLRVDSPLH
TRBV2 ASRVPGRPYEQY
TRBV29-1 SVGTFTGELF
TRBV6-1 ASSERPGPRGEKLF
TRBV7-8 ASSLGPPL
TRBV28 ASSQTGARNIQY
TRBV10-3 AISEGADEQF
TRBV9 ASSVVGTGELF
TRBV14 ASSAIQGNIQY
TRBV5-1 ASSLGTSGRGYEQY
TRBV7-2 ASSLGPKNTEAF
TRBV4-3 ASSQEPGGADTQY
TRBV4-1 ASSHLISGEVKNIQY
TRBV5-1 ASSLEGFDQPQH
TRBV2 ASRGQLNTEAF
TRBV5-1 ASSPPTSVTDTQY
TRBV25-1 ASSESRAGNNEQF
TRBV11-2 ASSLGGAAGELF
TRBV6-1 ASSLQGWGYEQY
TRBV11-3 ASSLDRGELDTQY
TRBV5-1 ASSSSFGITNEKLF
TRBV7-9 ASSSSETEAF
TRBV9 ASSGRGPAGTEAF
TRBV4-2 ASSQDPATSGYYNEQF
TRBV7-2 ASRTDRGSYEQY
TRBV11-3 ASSSYFRDRAYEQY